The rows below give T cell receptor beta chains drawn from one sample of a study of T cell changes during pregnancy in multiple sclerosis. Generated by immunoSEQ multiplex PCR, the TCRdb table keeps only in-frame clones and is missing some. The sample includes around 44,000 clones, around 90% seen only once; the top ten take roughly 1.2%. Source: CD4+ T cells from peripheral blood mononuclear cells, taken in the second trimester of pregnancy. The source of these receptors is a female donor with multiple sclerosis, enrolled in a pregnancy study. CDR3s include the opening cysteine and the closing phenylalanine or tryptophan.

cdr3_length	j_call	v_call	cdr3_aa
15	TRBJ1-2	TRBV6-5	CASRAQQVTNYGYTF
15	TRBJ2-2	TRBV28	CASSFRQLNTGELFF
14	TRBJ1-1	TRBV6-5	CASSRQGATTTTFF
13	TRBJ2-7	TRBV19	CASSIEDSYEQYF
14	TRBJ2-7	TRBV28	CASSLGRAPFGQYF
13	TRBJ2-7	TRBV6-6	CAIQVLRGTEQYF
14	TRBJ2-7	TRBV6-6	CASSLGGPNPEQYF
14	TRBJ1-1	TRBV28	CASSLDRVNTEAFF
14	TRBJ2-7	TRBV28	CASSSGTSLYEQYF
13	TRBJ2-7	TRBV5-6	CASSFREAYEQYF
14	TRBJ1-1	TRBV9	CASSPPSRGTEAFF
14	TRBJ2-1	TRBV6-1	CASSAEGQLNEQFF
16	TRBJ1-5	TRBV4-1	CASRPTRGGLNQPQHF
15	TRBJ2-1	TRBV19	CASSGGLGLGNEQFF
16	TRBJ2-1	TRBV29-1	CSVDRGRLAGGNEQFF
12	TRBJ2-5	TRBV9	CASGRTEETQYF
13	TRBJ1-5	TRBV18	CASSGDRNQPQHF
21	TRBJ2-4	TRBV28	CASSLSMVRAGWGIAKNIQYF
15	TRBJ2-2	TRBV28	CASSVNRGWAGELFF
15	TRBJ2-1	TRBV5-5	CASSLGSSGIAEQFF
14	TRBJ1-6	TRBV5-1	CASRTTDNNSPLHF
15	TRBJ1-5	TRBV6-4	CASTRRQGSCQPQHF
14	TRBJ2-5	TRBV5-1	CASRLGQYQETQYF
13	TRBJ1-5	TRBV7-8	CASSLSRGRTQHF
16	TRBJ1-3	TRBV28	CASSLWGGGAGNTIYF
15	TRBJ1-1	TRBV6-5	CASSRTGGLNTEAFF
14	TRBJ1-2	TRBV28	CASTSGRGTGGYTF
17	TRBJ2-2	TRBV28	CASSLLGGRSGTGELFF
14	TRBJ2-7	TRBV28	CASRPGTDLYEQYF
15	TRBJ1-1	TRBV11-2	CASSFNTRGSTEAFF
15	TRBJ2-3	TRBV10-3	CAITQLAGDTDTQYF
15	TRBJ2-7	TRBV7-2	CASSLSASGNYEQYF
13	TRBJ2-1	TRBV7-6	CASSTLPASEQFF
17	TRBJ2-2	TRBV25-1	CASSEWVMGQGAGELFF
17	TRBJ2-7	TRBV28	CASSRLTSGSSSYEQYF
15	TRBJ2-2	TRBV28	CASSLGGSKAGELFF
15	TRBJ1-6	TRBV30	CAWSLQGGGNSPLHF
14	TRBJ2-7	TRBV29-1	CSVENGGETYEQYF
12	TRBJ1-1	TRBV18	CASSPDRDEAFF
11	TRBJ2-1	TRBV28	CASSFFDEQFF
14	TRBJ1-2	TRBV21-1	CASSRHRGRIGYTF
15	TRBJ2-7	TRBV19	CASSPKMAGPYEQYF
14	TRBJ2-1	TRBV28	CASKGTDPYNEQFF
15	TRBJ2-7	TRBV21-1	CASSKRRQGPYEQYF
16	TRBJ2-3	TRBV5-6	CASSPGRVTSTDTQYF
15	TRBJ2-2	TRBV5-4	CASSRRRGGTGELFF
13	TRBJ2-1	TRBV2	CASSVRGLNEQFF
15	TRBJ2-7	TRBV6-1	CASSEVRTGVDEQYF